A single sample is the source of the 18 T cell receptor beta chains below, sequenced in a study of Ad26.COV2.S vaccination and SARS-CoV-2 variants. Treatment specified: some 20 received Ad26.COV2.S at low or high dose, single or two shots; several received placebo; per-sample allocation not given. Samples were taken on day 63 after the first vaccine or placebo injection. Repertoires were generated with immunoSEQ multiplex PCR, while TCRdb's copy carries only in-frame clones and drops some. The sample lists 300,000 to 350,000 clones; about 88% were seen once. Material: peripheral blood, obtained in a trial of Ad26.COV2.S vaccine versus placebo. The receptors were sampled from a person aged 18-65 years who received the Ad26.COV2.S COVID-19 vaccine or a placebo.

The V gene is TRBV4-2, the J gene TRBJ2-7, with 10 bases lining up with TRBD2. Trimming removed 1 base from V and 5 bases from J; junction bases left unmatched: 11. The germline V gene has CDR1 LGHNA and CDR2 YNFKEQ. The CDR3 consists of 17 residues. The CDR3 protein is CASSQVPIGTSAHEQYF. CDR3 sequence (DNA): TGTGCCAGCAGCCAAGTCCCCATTGGGACTAGCGCTCACGAGCAGTACTTC.

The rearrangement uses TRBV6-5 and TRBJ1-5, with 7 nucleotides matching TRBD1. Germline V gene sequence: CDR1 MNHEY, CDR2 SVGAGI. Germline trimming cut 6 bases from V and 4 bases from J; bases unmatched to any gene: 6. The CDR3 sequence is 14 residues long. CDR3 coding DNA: TGTGCCAGCAGGATGGGACAGACAAATCAGCCCCAGCATTTT. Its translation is CASRMGQTNQPQHF.

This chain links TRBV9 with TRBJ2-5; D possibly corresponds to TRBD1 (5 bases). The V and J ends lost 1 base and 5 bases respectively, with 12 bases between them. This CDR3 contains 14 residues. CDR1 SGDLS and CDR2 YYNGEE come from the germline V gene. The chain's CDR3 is CASSVQGTHETQYF. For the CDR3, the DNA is TGTGCCAGCAGCGTACAGGGTACACACGAGACCCAGTACTTC.

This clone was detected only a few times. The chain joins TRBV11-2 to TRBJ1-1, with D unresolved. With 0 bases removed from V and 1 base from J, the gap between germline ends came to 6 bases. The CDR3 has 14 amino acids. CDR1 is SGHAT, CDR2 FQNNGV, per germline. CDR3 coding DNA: TGTGCCAGCAGCTTAGAGGGCGGGAACACTGAAGCTTTCTTT. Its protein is CASSLEGGNTEAFF. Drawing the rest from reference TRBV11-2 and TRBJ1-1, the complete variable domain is EAGVAQSPRYKIIEKRQSVAFWCNPISGHATLYWYQQILGQGPKLLIQFQNNGVVDDSQLPKDRFSAERLKGVDSTLKIQPAKLEDSAVYLCASSLEGGNTEAFFGQGTRLTVV.

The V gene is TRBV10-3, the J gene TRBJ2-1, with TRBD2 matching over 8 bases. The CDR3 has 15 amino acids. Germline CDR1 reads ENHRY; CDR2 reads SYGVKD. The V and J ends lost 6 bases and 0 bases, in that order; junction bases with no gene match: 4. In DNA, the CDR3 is TGTGCCATCAGACAAACTAGCGGCTCCTACAATGAGCAGTTCTTC. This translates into CAIRQTSGSYNEQFF.

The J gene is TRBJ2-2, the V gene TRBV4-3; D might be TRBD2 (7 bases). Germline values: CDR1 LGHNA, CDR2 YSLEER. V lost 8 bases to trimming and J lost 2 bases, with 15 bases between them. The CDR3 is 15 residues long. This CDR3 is CASGGLAENTGELFF. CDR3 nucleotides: TGCGCCAGCGGGGGGCTAGCGGAAAACACCGGGGAGCTGTTTTTT.

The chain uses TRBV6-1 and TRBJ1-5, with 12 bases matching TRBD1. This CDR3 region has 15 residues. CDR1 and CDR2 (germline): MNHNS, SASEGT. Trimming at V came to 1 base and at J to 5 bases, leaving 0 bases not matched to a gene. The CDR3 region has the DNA TGTGCCAGCAGTGAAGGGGACAGGGGGCATCAGCCCCAGCATTTT. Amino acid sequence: CASSEGDRGHQPQHF.

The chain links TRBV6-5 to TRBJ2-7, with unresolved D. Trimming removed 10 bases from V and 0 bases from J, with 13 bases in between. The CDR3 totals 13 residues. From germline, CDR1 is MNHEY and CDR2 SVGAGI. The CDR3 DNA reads TGTGCCACCTCGCTGGTTAGCTCCTACGAGCAGTACTTC. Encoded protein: CATSLVSSYEQYF.

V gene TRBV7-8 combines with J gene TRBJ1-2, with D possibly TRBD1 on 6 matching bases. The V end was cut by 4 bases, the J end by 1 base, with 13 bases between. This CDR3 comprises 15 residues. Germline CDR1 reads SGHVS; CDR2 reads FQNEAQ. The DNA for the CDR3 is TGTGCCAGCAGCTCCGACGGGACAAATAACTATGGCTACACCTTC. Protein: CASSSDGTNNYGYTF.

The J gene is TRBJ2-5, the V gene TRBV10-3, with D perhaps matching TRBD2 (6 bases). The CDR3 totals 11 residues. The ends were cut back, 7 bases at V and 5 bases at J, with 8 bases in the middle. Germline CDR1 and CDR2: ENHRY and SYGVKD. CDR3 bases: TGTGCCATCATGGAGGGGGAGACCCAGTACTTC. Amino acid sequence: CAIMEGETQYF.

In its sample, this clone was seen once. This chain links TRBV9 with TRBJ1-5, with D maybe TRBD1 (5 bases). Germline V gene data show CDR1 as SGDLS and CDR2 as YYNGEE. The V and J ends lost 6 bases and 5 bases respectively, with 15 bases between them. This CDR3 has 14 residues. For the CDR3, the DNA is TGTGCCAGCAACCTTCTCGGGGGAGATCAGCCCCAGCATTTT. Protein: CASNLLGGDQPQHF.

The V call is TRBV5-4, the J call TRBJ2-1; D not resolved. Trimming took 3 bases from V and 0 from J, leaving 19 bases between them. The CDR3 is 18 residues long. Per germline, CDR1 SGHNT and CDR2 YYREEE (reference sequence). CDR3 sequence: CASSSTQTRKSSYNEQFF. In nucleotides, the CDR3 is TGTGCCAGCAGCTCCACCCAGACACGGAAAAGCTCCTACAATGAGCAGTTCTTC.

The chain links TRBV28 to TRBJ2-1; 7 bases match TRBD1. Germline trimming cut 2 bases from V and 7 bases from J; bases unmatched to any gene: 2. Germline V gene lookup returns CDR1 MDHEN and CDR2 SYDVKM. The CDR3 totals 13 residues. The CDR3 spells CASSLGQENEQFF. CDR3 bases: TGTGCCAGCAGTTTAGGACAGGAGAATGAGCAGTTCTTC.

For the CDR3, the DNA is TGCGCCAGCAGCCCGGGACAGGGGGCGGGTGGCTACACCTTC. Translation: CASSPGQGAGGYTF. The chain uses TRBV4-3 and TRBJ1-2; 12 positions agree with TRBD1. Trimming at V came to 4 bases and at J to 7 bases, leaving 4 bases not matched to a gene. The CDR3 totals 14 residues. The germline V gene encodes CDR1 LGHNA and CDR2 YSLEER.

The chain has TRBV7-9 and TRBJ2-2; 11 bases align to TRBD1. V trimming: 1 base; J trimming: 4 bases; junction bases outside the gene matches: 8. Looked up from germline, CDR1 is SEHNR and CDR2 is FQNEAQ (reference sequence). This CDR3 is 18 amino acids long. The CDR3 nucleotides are TGTGCCAGCAGCTTAGGAGGACAGGGGGCGGCGAGCACCGGGGAGCTGTTTTTT. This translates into CASSLGGQGAASTGELFF.

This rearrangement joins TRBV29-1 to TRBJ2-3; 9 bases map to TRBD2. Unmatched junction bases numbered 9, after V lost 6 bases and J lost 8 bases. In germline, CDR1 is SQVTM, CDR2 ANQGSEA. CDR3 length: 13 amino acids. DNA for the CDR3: TGCAGCGTCGAGCGGGGGGCCACGGGTACGCAGTATTTT. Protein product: CSVERGATGTQYF.

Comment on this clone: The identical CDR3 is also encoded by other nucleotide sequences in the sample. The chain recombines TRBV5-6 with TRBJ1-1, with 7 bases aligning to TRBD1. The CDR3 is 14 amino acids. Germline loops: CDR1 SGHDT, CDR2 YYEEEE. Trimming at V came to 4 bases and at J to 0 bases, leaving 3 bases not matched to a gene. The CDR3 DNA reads TGTGCCAGCAGCCCTGGGACAGTGAACACTGAAGCTTTCTTT. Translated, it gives CASSPGTVNTEAFF.

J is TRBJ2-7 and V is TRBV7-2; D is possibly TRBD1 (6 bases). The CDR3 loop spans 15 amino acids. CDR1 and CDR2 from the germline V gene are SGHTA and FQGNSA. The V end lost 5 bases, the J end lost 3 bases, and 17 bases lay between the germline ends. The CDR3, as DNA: TGTGCCAGCAGCCTCGGACAGTCGCCAGGCTACGAGCAGTACTTC. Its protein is CASSLGQSPGYEQYF.